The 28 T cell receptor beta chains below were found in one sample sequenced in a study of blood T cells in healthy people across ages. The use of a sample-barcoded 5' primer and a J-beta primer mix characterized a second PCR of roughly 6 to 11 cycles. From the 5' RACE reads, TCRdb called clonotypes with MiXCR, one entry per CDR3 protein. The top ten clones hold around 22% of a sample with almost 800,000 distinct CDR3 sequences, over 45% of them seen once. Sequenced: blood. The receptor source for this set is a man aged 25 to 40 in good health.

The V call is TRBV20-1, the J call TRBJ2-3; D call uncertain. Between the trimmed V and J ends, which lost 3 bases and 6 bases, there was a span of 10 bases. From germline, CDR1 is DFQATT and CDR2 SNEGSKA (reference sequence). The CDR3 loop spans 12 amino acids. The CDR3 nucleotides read TGCAGTGCTAGTAATCAGCCGGATACGCAGTATTTT. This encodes CSASNQPDTQYF.

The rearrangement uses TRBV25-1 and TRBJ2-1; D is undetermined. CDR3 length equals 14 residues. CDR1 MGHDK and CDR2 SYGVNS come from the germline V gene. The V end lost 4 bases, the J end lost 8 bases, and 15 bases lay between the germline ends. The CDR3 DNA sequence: TGTGCCAGCAGTGGTCCCCGATACCTGGATGAGCAGTTCTTC. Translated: CASSGPRYLDEQFF.

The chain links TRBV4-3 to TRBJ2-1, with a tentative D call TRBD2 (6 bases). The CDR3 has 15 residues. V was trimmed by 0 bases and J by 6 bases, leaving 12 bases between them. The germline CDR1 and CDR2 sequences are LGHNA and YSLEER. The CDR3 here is CASSQETGVSNEQFF. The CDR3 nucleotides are TGCGCCAGCAGCCAAGAGACGGGAGTCTCCAATGAGCAGTTCTTC.

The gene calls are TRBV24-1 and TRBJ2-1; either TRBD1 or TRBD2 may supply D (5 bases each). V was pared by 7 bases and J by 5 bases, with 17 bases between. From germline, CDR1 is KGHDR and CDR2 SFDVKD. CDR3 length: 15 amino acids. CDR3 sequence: CATSQTRDHNNEQFF. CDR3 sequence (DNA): TGTGCCACCAGCCAGACCCGGGACCACAACAATGAGCAGTTCTTC.

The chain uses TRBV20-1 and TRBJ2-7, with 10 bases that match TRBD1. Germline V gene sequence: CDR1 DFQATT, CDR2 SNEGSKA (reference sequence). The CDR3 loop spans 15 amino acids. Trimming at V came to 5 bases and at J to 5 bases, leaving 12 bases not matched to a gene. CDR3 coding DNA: TGCAGTGCTTTGACGGCGGGACAGGGGAAAAACGAGCAGTACTTC. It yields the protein CSALTAGQGKNEQYF.

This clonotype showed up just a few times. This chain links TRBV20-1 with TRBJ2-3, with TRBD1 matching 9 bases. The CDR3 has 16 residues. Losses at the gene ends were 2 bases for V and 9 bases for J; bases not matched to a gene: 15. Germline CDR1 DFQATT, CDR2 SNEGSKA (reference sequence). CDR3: CSARYPGQGYKGTQYF. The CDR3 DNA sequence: TGCAGTGCTAGATATCCGGGACAGGGCTATAAGGGAACGCAGTATTTT.

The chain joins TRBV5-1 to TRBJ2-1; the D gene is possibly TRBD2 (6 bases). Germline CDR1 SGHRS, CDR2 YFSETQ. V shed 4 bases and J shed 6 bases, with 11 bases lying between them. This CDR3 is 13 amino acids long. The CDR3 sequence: CASSAGLFNEQFF. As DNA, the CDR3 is TGCGCCAGCAGCGCGGGACTCTTCAATGAGCAGTTCTTC.

DNA for the CDR3: TGTGCCAGCAGCCCCATCGGCGGCAACTACGAGCAGTACTTC. Protein sequence: CASSPIGGNYEQYF. This sequence joins TRBV4-2 and TRBJ2-7; D is unclear. Trimming removed 4 bases from V and 3 bases from J, with 13 bases in between. The germline CDR1 and CDR2 sequences are LGHNA and YNFKEQ. The CDR3 consists of 14 residues.

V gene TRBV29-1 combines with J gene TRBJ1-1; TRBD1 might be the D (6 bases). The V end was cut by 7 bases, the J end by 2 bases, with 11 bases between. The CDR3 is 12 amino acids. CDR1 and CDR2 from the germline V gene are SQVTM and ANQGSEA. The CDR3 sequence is CSGRQVNTEAFF. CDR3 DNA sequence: TGCAGCGGGAGACAGGTAAACACTGAAGCTTTCTTT.

The CDR3 DNA reads TGCGCCAGCAGCCAAGAAGGTCGCGGGTCCAAAAACATTCAGTACTTC. It is translated as CASSQEGRGSKNIQYF. This chain links TRBV4-3 with TRBJ2-4; possible D gene TRBD2, 5 bases. V lost 0 bases and J lost 2, with 11 bases in between. This CDR3 is built from 16 residues. CDR1 and CDR2 (germline): LGHNA, YSLEER.

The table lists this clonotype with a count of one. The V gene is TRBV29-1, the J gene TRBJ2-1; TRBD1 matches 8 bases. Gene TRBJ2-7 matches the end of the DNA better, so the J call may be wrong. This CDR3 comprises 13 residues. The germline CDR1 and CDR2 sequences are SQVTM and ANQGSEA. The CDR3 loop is CSVQGTGGDEQYF. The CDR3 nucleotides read TGCAGCGTACAAGGGACAGGCGGCGACGAGCAGTACTTC.

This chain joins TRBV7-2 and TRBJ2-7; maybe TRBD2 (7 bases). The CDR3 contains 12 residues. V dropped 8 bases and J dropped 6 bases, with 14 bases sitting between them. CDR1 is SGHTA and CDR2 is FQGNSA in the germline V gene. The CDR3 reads CASGLRGGEQYF. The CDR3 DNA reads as TGTGCCAGCGGTCTTAGGGGGGGCGAGCAGTACTTC.

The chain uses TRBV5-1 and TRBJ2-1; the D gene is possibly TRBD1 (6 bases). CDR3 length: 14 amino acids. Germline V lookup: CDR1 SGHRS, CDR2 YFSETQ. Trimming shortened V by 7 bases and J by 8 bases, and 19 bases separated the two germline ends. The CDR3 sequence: CASGKQGTEDEQFF. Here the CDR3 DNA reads TGCGCCAGCGGAAAGCAGGGGACGGAGGATGAGCAGTTCTTC.

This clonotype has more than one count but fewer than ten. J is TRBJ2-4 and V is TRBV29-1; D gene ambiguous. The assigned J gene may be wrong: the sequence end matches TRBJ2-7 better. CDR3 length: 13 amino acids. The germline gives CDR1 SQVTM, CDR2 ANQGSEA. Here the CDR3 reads CSVAKSQNNEQYF. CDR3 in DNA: TGCAGCGTTGCGAAATCCCAGAACAACGAGCAGTACTTC.

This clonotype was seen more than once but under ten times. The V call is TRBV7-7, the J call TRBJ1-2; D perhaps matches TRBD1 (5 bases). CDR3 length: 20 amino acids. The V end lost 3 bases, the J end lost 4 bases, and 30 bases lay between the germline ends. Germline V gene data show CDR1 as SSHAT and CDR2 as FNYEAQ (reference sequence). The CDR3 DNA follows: TGTGCCAGCAGCTTTATACTGGTGGCTTCGGGGACGGCCGGATTCTATGGCTACACCTTC. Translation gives CASSFILVASGTAGFYGYTF.

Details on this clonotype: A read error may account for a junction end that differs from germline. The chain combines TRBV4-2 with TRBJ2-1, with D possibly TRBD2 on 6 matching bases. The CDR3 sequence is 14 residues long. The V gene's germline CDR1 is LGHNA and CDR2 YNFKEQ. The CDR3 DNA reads TGTGCCAGCAGCCCGGACGGGGGAGGCAATGAGCAGTGCTTC. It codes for CASSPDGGGNEQCF.

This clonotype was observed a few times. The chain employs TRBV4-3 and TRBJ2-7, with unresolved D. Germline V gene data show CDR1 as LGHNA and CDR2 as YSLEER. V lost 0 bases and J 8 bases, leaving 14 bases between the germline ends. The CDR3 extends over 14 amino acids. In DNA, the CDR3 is TGCGCCAGCAGCCAAGAATATTCAACCCCTCAGCAGTACTTC. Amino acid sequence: CASSQEYSTPQQYF.

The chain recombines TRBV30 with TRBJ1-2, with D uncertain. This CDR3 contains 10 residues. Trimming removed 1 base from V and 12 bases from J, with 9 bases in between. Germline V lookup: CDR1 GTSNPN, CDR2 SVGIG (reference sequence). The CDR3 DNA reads TGTGCCTGGAGTGGATCCAGCAACACCTTC. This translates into CAWSGSSNTF.

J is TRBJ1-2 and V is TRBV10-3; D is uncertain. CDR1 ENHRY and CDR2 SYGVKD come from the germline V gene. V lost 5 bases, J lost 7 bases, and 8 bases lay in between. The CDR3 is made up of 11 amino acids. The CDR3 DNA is TGTGCCATCAGTAACAGCGGTGGCTACACCTTC. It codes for CAISNSGGYTF.

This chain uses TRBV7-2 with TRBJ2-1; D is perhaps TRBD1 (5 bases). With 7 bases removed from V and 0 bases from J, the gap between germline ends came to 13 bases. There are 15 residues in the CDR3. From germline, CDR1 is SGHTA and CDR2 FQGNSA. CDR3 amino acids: CASIRVQGSYNEQFF. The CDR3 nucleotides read TGTGCCAGCATCCGAGTGCAGGGCTCCTACAATGAGCAGTTCTTC.

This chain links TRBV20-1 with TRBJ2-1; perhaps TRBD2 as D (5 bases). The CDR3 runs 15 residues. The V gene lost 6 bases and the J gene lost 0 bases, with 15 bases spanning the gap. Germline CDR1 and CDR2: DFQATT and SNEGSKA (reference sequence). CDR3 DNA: TGCAGTGCCAAAGCGGCCTGGGGCTCCTACAATGAGCAGTTCTTC. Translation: CSAKAAWGSYNEQFF.

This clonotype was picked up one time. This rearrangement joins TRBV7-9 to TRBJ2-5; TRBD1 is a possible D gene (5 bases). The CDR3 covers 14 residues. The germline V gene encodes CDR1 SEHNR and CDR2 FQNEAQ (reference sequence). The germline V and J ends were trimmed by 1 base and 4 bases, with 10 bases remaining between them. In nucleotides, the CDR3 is TGTGCCAGCAGCTTAGACGACAGTGGAGAGACCCAGTACTTC. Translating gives CASSLDDSGETQYF.

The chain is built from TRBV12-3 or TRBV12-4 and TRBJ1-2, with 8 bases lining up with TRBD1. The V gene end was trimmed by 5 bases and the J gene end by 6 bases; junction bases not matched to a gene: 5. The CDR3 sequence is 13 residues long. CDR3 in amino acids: CASSGDRSDGYTF. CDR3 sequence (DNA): TGTGCCAGCAGTGGGGACAGGAGCGATGGCTACACCTTC.

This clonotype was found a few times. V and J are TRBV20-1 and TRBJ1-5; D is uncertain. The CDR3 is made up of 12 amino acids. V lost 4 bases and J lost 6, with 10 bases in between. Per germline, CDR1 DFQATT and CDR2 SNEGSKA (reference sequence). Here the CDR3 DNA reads TGCAGTGCTAACAACGGGGTTCAGCCCCAGCATTTT. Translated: CSANNGVQPQHF.

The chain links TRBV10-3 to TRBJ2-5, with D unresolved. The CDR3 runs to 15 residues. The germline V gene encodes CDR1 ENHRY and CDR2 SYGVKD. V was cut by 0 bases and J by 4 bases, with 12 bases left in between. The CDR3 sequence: CAISESVGSGETQYF. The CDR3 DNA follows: TGTGCCATCAGTGAGTCGGTAGGGTCAGGAGAGACCCAGTACTTC.

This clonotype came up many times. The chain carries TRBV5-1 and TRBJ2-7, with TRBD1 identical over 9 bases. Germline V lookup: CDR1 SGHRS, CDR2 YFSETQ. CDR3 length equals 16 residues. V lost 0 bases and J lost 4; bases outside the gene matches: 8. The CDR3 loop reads CASSLESGTGNYEQYF. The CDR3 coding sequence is TGCGCCAGCAGCTTGGAATCCGGGACAGGGAATTACGAGCAGTACTTC.

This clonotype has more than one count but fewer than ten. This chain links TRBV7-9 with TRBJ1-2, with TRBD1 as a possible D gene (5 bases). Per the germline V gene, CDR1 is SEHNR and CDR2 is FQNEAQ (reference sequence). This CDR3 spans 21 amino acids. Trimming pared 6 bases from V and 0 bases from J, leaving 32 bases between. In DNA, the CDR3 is TGTGCCAGCAGTCGATTACAGTGGAGCGGGGCAGATCTACTAGCTAACTATGGCTACACCTTC. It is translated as CASSRLQWSGADLLANYGYTF.

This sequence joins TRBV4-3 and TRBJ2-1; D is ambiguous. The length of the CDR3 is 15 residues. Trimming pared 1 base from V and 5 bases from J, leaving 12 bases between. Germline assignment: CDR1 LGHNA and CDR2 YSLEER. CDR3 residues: CASSQAKQSNNEQFF. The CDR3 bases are TGCGCCAGCAGCCAAGCAAAGCAGTCGAACAATGAGCAGTTCTTC.